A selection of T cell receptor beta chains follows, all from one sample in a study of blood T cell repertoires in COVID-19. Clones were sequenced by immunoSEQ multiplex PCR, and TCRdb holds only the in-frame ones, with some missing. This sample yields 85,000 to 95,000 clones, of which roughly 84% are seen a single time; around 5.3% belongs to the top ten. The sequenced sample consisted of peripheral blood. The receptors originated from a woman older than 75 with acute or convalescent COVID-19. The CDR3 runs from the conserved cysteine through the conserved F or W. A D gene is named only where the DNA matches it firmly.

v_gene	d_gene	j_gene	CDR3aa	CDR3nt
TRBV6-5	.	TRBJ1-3	CASKSGTIYF	TGTGCCAGCAAATCGGGCACCATATATTTT
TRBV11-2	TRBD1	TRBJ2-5	CASSNPGQGPETQYF	TGTGCCAGCAGCAATCCGGGACAGGGGCCCGAGACCCAGTACTTC
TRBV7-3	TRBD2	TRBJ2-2	CASSGRGSGLATGELFF	TGTGCCAGCAGCGGTCGAGGGTCGGGACTAGCGACCGGGGAGCTGTTTTTT
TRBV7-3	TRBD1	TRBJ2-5	CASSSTGGGETQYF	TGTGCCAGCAGCTCCACAGGGGGCGGTGAGACCCAGTACTTC
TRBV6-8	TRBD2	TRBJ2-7	CASRPGTSYEQYF	TGTGCCAGCAGACCAGGGACTAGCTACGAGCAGTACTTC
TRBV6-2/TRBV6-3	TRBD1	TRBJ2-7	CASSYSRRQGLPYEQYF	TGTGCCAGCAGTTACTCGAGACGACAGGGGTTACCCTACGAGCAGTACTTC
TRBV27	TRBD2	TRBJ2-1	CASSSPVSGRANLYNEQFF	TGTGCCAGCAGTTCCCCCGTTAGCGGGAGGGCCAACCTCTACAATGAGCAGTTCTTC
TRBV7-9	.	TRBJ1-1	CASSLRDGANTEAFF	TGTGCCAGCAGCTTAAGGGATGGGGCGAACACTGAAGCTTTCTTT
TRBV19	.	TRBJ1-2	CASSPAGILDYGYTF	TGTGCCAGTAGTCCAGCCGGGATCCTGGACTATGGCTACACCTTC
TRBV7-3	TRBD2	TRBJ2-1	CASSLSGGVGNEQFF	TGTGCCAGCAGCCTTAGCGGGGGGGTAGGTAATGAGCAGTTCTTC
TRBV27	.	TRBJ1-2	CASKQGGRGYTF	TGTGCCAGCAAGCAGGGAGGTCGTGGCTACACCTTC
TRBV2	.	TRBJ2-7	CASSERVGKRYEQYF	TGTGCCAGCAGTGAGAGGGTCGGGAAAAGGTACGAGCAGTACTTC
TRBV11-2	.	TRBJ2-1	CASSLDGSWNEQFF	TGTGCCAGCAGCTTAGATGGTAGTTGGAATGAGCAGTTCTTC